The 10 T cell receptor beta chains reported below all come from one sample, sequenced in a study of cytomegalovirus exposure and HLA in healthy donors. In the PCR, 60 Vbeta and 13 Jbeta primers were used. Clones were read by immunoSEQ multiplex PCR, and TCRdb kept only the in-frame ones, dropping some. Of 25,000 to 30,000 clones detected, approximately 70% appear once; the ten largest clones hold 4% to 4.5%. The sequencing input was PBMCs. These receptors all come from a woman aged 45-60 years in good health and CMV-seronegative.

In its sample, this clone was seen a few times. This chain uses TRBV5-6 with TRBJ2-7; D is uncertain. CDR3 length equals 14 residues. In germline, CDR1 is SGHDT, CDR2 YYEEEE. V lost 0 bases to trimming and J lost 4 bases, with 11 bases between them. CDR3 in DNA: TGTGCCAGCAGCTTGGGTTGGAGTAATTACGAGCAGTACTTC. It yields the protein CASSLGWSNYEQYF.

The chain couples TRBV5-6 to TRBJ1-1; D is undetermined. Germline V gene data show CDR1 as SGHDT and CDR2 as YYEEEE. This CDR3 has 14 amino acids. Trimming pared 0 bases from V and 6 bases from J, leaving 12 bases between. The CDR3 region has the DNA TGTGCCAGCAGCTTGGGGCGGAATAACCCTGAAGCTTTCTTT. It yields the protein CASSLGRNNPEAFF.

The genes are TRBV6-6 and TRBJ1-2, with D perhaps TRBD1 (6 bases). V was shortened by 7 bases and J by 8 bases, with 14 bases between the two germline ends. Germline values: CDR1 MNHNY, CDR2 SVGAGI (reference sequence). The CDR3 loop spans 12 amino acids. CDR3 sequence: CASTFGDNGYTF. In DNA, the CDR3 is TGTGCCAGCACCTTTGGGGACAACGGCTACACCTTC.

The chain has TRBV2 and TRBJ1-1; tentative D call: TRBD1 (5 bases). The CDR3 sequence is 13 residues long. Germline CDR1 is SNHLY and CDR2 is FYNNEI. V gave up 4 bases and J gave up 1 base, with 7 bases separating them. The CDR3 loop is CASSVRANTEAFF. CDR3 nucleotide sequence: TGTGCCAGCAGTGTCAGGGCGAACACTGAAGCTTTCTTT.

The V call is TRBV6-5, the J call TRBJ2-7, with 8 bases aligning to TRBD2. CDR1 and CDR2 from the germline V gene are MNHEY and SVGAGI. Trimming took 6 bases from V and 0 from J; bases not matched to a gene: 7. The CDR3 contains 15 residues. DNA for the CDR3: TGTGCCAGCAGCCGAAGCGGGAGCCTCTCCTACGAGCAGTACTTC. It specifies CASSRSGSLSYEQYF.

J is TRBJ2-5 and V is TRBV5-4; D is perhaps TRBD1 (6 bases). V was trimmed by 7 bases and J by 2 bases, leaving 12 bases between them. The CDR3 spans 13 residues. CDR1 and CDR2 (germline): SGHNT, YYREEE (reference sequence). The CDR3 spells CASVDRTQETQYF. In DNA, the CDR3 is TGTGCCAGCGTGGACAGAACACAAGAGACCCAGTACTTC. The whole variable domain, remainder taken from reference TRBV5-4 and TRBJ2-5, is ETGVTQSPTHLIKTRGQQVTLRCSSQSGHNTVSWYQQALGQGPQFIFQYYREEENGRGNFPPRFSGLQFPNYSSELNVNALELDDSALYLCASVDRTQETQYFGPGTRLLVL.

V is TRBV5-3 and J is TRBJ2-7; D gene unclear. TRBV5-3 is noted as an ORF with a role that remains uncertain. Trimming took 2 bases from V and 3 from J, leaving 6 bases between them. The CDR3 extends over 12 amino acids. CDR3 in DNA: TGTGCCAGAAGCTTTCCGGGCTACGAGCAGTACTTC. This encodes CARSFPGYEQYF.

The chain employs TRBV6-5 and TRBJ1-1, with D perhaps matching TRBD1 (5 bases). V shed 6 bases and J shed 7 bases, with 9 bases lying between them. Germline-derived CDR1 and CDR2 are MNHEY and SVGAGI. CDR3 length: 11 amino acids. CDR3 loop: CASRGLGEAFF. CDR3 nucleotide sequence: TGTGCCAGCAGGGGACTGGGTGAAGCTTTCTTT.

The rearrangement joins TRBV23-1 to TRBJ1-2; D perhaps matches TRBD1 (5 bases). TRBV23-1 falls under the ORF class, with uncertain function. The CDR3 is 15 amino acids. V gave up 1 base and J gave up 4 bases, with 13 bases separating them. CDR3 DNA: TGCGCCAGCAGTCAATTAGGGGCAGGGCCCTATGGCTACACCTTC. It yields the protein CASSQLGAGPYGYTF.

V gene TRBV10-1 combines with J gene TRBJ2-3; no reliable D call. The CDR3 runs to 12 residues. V was cut by 8 bases and J by 2 bases, with 8 bases left in between. The germline V gene encodes CDR1 WNHNN and CDR2 SYGVQD (reference sequence). The CDR3 sequence is CASSVSTDTQYF. The CDR3 DNA reads TGCGCCAGCTCTGTTTCCACAGATACGCAGTATTTT.